This T cell receptor (beta chain) was sequenced in a study of molecular identifiers for immune sequencing clone quantification. Naive CD8 libraries were made from around 18,000 to 910,000 sorted cells, and they used 10%, 30% or 50% RNA. TCRdb called the PCR reads again in MiXCR, with one record for every CDR3 protein. The table has 350,000 or so distinct CDR3 sequences, about a fifth seen once; the top ten hold approximately 0.85%. Study-wide results and limits: A shared barcode on identical TCR molecules could lead to underestimated sizes for highly expanded clones. Among about 1 million naive cells, as was reported, spiked Jurkat TCR RNA from one cell was detectable. For effector cells, clones above 20 RNA copies held over 99% of molecules; for naive cells, under 1%.

This clonotype was observed many times. The target antigen is unknown. Source material: naive CD8+ T cells from blood, with Jurkat cell RNA spiked in. Subset noted: FACS-sorted CD8+CD4-CCR7+CD45RA+ naive T cells. This TCR derives from a human donor in good health. Some libraries in this study had Jurkat cell RNA spiked in.

CDR3 in DNA: TGTGCCAGCAGTGAGGGACAGGGGCTGGGAGAGCAGTACTTC. It encodes CASSEGQGLGEQYF. The J gene is TRBJ2-7, the V gene TRBV2, with 10 bases aligning to TRBD1. Germline loops: CDR1 SNHLY, CDR2 FYNNEI. Losses at the gene ends were 3 bases for V and 7 bases for J; bases not matched to a gene: 6. The CDR3 covers 14 residues.